The 10 T cell receptor beta chains given below trace back to one sample, sequenced in a study of blood T cell repertoires in COVID-19. Profiling relied on immunoSEQ multiplex PCR, and the TCRdb table lists in-frame clones only, not all of them. The table includes approximately 57,000 clones, approximately 82% detected once. The sample consisted of peripheral blood. Receptors originate from a woman of 80 years or more with acute or convalescent COVID-19.

This chain links TRBV25-1 with TRBJ2-2, with D unclear. V was pared by 4 bases and J by 1 base, with 7 bases between. Germline V lookup: CDR1 MGHDK, CDR2 SYGVNS. The CDR3 consists of 14 residues. The CDR3 region has the DNA TGTGCCAGCAGTGGACACTTGAACACCGGGGAGCTGTTTTTT. Its protein is CASSGHLNTGELFF.

The V gene is TRBV6-5, the J gene TRBJ2-3; 8 nucleotides match TRBD2. Per germline, CDR1 MNHEY and CDR2 SVGAGI. This CDR3 spans 15 amino acids. V dropped 6 bases and J dropped 5; count of bases not matched to a gene: 10. The CDR3 spells CASSPRGSGVDTQYF. As DNA, the CDR3 is TGTGCCAGCAGCCCACGGGGTAGCGGGGTAGATACGCAGTATTTT.

The chain has TRBV5-4 and TRBJ2-3, with TRBD1 identical over 7 bases. J gave up 5 bases and V 4 bases, and 10 bases lay outside the gene matches. This CDR3 has 15 residues. Germline values: CDR1 SGHNT, CDR2 YYREEE (reference sequence). For the CDR3, the DNA is TGTGCCAGCAGCCCCACAGGGGCTCGGGGAGATACGCAGTATTTT. Its protein is CASSPTGARGDTQYF.

The rearrangement joins TRBV5-5 to TRBJ2-1; 7 bases match TRBD2. CDR3 length equals 13 residues. Germline CDR1 is SGHKS and CDR2 is YYEKEE (reference sequence). J lost 5 bases, V lost 5 bases, and 4 bases had no gene match. The CDR3, as DNA: TGTGCCAGCAGTCTAGCGGATCACAATGAGCAGTTCTTC. Translating gives CASSLADHNEQFF. The full variable domain, with the rest looked up from reference TRBV5-5 and TRBJ2-1, is DAGVTQSPTHLIKTRGQQVTLRCSPISGHKSVSWYQQVLGQGPQFIFQYYEKEERGRGNFPDRFSARQFPNYSSELNVNALLLGDSALYLCASSLADHNEQFFGPGTRLTVL.

The V call is TRBV27, the J call TRBJ1-5; TRBD1 aligns across 7 bases. Germline CDR1 reads MNHEY; CDR2 reads SMNVEV (reference sequence). This CDR3 has 19 amino acids. With V trimmed by 3 bases and J by 0 bases, 14 bases remained unmatched. CDR3 region: CASSFKASQGSFSNQPQHF. The DNA of the CDR3 is TGTGCCAGCAGTTTCAAGGCGTCACAGGGGAGCTTTAGCAATCAGCCCCAGCATTTT.

The V call is TRBV28, the J call TRBJ2-7, with 7 bases matching TRBD2. The CDR3 runs to 13 residues. Trimming removed 6 bases from V and 4 bases from J; junction bases left unmatched: 6. Germline-derived CDR1 and CDR2 are MDHEN and SYDVKM. The CDR3: CASSQLGGYEQYF. CDR3 DNA: TGTGCCAGCAGCCAATTGGGGGGGTACGAGCAGTACTTC.

This clone was picked up one time. The chain joins TRBV11-3 to TRBJ2-3; possibly TRBD2 for D (6 bases). The V end lost 5 bases, the J end lost 2 bases, and 14 bases lay between the germline ends. From germline, CDR1 is SGHNT and CDR2 YENEEA. CDR3 size: 15 residues. CDR3 in amino acids: CASSLGREYTDTQYF. Written as DNA, the CDR3 is TGTGCCAGCAGCCTTGGTCGGGAGTACACAGATACGCAGTATTTT.

The rearrangement links TRBV3-1 (or the pseudogene TRBV3-2) to TRBJ2-1; TRBD1 matches at 10 bases. Germline trimming cut 1 base from V and 9 bases from J; bases unmatched to any gene: 3. The germline V gene has CDR1 LGHDT and CDR2 YNNKEL (reference sequence). CDR3 length: 14 amino acids. The CDR3, as DNA: TGTGCCAGCAGCCAAGGGACAGGGGGAGGTGAGCAGTTCTTC. Translated, it gives CASSQGTGGGEQFF.

This chain links TRBV27 with TRBJ2-1; TRBD2 matches at 12 bases. This CDR3 is built from 18 residues. Germline CDR1 is MNHEY and CDR2 is SMNVEV (reference sequence). Trimming cost V 1 base and J 4 bases; bases outside gene matches: 8. CDR3: CASSLYTWTSGVYNEQFF. The CDR3 DNA sequence: TGTGCCAGCAGTTTATATACTTGGACTAGCGGGGTGTACAATGAGCAGTTCTTC.

The chain joins TRBV7-9 to TRBJ2-3, with 7 bases fitting TRBD1. The V and J ends lost 9 bases and 3 bases, in that order; junction bases with no gene match: 9. The CDR3 is 14 amino acids. Per germline, CDR1 SEHNR and CDR2 FQNEAQ (reference sequence). CDR3 bases: TGTGCCAGTAAAAGCCACAGGGGAACAGATACGCAGTATTTT. This translates into CASKSHRGTDTQYF. The variable domain in full, with the rest retrieved from reference TRBV7-9 and TRBJ2-3, is DTGVSQNPRHKITKRGQNVTFRCDPISEHNRLYWYRQTLGQGPEFLTYFQNEAQLEKSRLLSDRFSAERPKGSFSTLEIQRTEQGDSAMYLCASKSHRGTDTQYFGPGTRLTVL.